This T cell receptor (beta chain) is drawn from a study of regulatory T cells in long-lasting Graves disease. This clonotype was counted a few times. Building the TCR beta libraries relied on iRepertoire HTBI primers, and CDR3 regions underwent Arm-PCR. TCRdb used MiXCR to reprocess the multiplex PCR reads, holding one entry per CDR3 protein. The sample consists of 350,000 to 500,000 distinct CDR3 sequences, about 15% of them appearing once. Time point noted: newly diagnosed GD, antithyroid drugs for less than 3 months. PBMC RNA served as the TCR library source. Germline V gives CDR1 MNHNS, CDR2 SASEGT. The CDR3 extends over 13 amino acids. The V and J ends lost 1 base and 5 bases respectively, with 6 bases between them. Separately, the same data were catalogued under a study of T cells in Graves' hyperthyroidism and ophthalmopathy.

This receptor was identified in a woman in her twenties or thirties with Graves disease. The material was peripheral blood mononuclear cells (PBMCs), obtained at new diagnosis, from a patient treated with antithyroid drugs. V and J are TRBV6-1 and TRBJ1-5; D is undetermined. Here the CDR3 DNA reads TGTGCCAGCAGTGAAGAAGTGCATCAGCCCCAGCATTTT. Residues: CASSEEVHQPQHF.